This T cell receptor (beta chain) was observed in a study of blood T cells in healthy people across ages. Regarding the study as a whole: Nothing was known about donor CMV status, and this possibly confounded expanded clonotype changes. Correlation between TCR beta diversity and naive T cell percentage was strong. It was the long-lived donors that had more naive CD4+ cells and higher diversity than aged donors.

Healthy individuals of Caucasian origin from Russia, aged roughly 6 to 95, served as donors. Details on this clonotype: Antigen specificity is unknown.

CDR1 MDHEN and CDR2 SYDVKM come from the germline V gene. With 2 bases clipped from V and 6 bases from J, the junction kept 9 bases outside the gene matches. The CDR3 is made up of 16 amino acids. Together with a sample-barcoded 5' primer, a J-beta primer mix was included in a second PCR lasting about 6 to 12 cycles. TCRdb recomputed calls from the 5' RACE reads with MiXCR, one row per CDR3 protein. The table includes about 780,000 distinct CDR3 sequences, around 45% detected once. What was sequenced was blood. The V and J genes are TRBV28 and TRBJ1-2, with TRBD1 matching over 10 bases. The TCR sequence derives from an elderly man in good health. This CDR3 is CASSLDGQGVVNGYTF. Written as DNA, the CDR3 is TGTGCCAGCAGTTTAGATGGACAGGGGGTGGTGAATGGCTACACCTTC.